The 16 T cell receptor beta chains listed next were all sequenced from one sample in a study of regulatory T cells. General study findings and limits: Hydrophobic residues at CDR3 positions 6 and 7 were enriched in conventional CD4+ T cells of CD3G-deficient patients.

The primer mix had 52 TRBV and 13 TRBJ primers. Using immunoSEQ multiplex PCR, the repertoire was profiled, and TCRdb retains in-frame clones only, with some absent. The sample carries fewer than 20,000 clones, 84% recorded once. These receptors' antigens are unknown. Material: conventional CD4+ T cells sorted from blood. These receptors all stem from a person aged 25 to 40 with CD3G deficiency.

The J gene is TRBJ1-1, the V gene TRBV6-1; D is unclear. CDR3 length equals 14 residues. The V gene's germline CDR1 is MNHNS and CDR2 SASEGT. The V and J ends lost 0 bases and 5 bases respectively, with 10 bases between them. CDR3 sequence reads: CASSEAFRLTEAFF. The CDR3 nucleotides are TGTGCCAGCAGTGAAGCGTTCCGATTAACTGAAGCTTTCTTT.

In this sample, this clone turned up once. V usage is TRBV10-3 and J usage is TRBJ2-7; D is possibly TRBD1 (5 bases). The germline gives CDR1 ENHRY, CDR2 SYGVKD. CDR3 size: 14 residues. The V gene lost 2 bases and the J gene lost 2 bases, with 10 bases spanning the gap. CDR3 nucleotide sequence: TGTGCCATCAGTGAGGCAGGGAATCCCTACGAGCAGTACTTC. Amino acids: CAISEAGNPYEQYF.

The chain combines TRBV28 with TRBJ1-5; D unclear. The CDR3 contains 14 residues. Germline loops: CDR1 MDHEN, CDR2 SYDVKM. V dropped 5 bases and J dropped 3 bases, with 11 bases sitting between them. CDR3 in DNA: TGTGCCAGCAGTCTCCCGGACCTCAATCAGCCCCAGCATTTT. It is translated as CASSLPDLNQPQHF.

This chain joins TRBV19 and TRBJ1-1; 7 bases match TRBD1. V gave up 3 bases and J gave up 1 base; unmatched junction bases: 2. The CDR3 contains 14 residues. Germline CDR1 LNHDA, CDR2 SQIVND (reference sequence). In DNA form, the CDR3 reads TGTGCCAGTAGTATGAGACAGGGGAACACTGAAGCTTTCTTT. Translating gives CASSMRQGNTEAFF.

The chain has TRBV7-8 and TRBJ2-7; TRBD2 aligns across 15 bases. With V trimmed by 2 bases and J by 3 bases, 5 bases remained unmatched. CDR1 is SGHVS, CDR2 FQNEAQ, per germline. This CDR3 has 17 amino acids. This CDR3 is CASSLTRTSGRVYEQYF. CDR3 DNA: TGTGCCAGCAGCTTAACCCGGACTAGCGGGAGGGTCTACGAGCAGTACTTC.

The J gene is TRBJ2-1, the V gene TRBV7-8, with TRBD2 matching 9 bases. The J segment lost 2 bases and the V segment lost 1 base, leaving 9 bases of the junction unmatched. There are 18 residues in the CDR3. Germline V gene lookup returns CDR1 SGHVS and CDR2 FQNEAQ. DNA for the CDR3: TGTGCCAGCAGCTTAGAGCGGCTAGCGGGATACCCCTACAATGAGCAGTTCTTC. It specifies CASSLERLAGYPYNEQFF.

This chain connects TRBV5-1 to TRBJ2-6; 11 bases map to TRBD1. Germline V gene sequence: CDR1 SGHRS, CDR2 YFSETQ. V gave up 4 bases and J gave up 1 base; unmatched junction bases: 1. CDR3 size: 16 residues. The CDR3 region is CASSGTGGSGANVLTF. In DNA, the CDR3 is TGCGCCAGCAGCGGGACAGGGGGATCTGGGGCCAACGTCCTGACTTTC.

V and J are TRBV28 and TRBJ2-2, with unresolved D. The CDR3 covers 15 residues. Germline CDR1 is MDHEN and CDR2 is SYDVKM. The V and J ends lost 2 bases and 2 bases respectively, with 9 bases between them. The CDR3 here is CASSLAQINTGELFF. CDR3 DNA: TGTGCCAGCAGTTTAGCACAGATAAACACCGGGGAGCTGTTTTTT.

The gene calls are TRBV6-6 and TRBJ1-1, with TRBD1 identical over 8 bases. CDR1 and CDR2 from the germline V gene are MNHNY and SVGAGI (reference sequence). The V segment lost 7 bases and the J segment 11 bases; nucleotides outside the gene matches: 6. This CDR3 has 11 amino acids. CDR3 in amino acids: CASTGQGSAFF. In nucleotides, the CDR3 is TGTGCCAGCACAGGACAGGGTAGCGCTTTCTTT.

The chain combines TRBV6-6 with TRBJ2-7; tentatively, D is TRBD1 (6 bases). The length of the CDR3 is 12 residues. CDR1 is MNHNY, CDR2 SVGAGI, per germline (reference sequence). V was clipped by 4 bases and J by 3 bases, with 7 bases between them. The CDR3 loop reads CASSSGDYEQYF. CDR3 coding DNA: TGTGCCAGCAGTTCAGGGGACTACGAGCAGTACTTC.

The chain is built from TRBV19 and TRBJ2-5; tentatively, D is TRBD2 (5 bases). V was clipped by 11 bases and J by 5 bases, with 18 bases between them. The CDR3 contains 13 residues. CDR1 and CDR2 (germline): LNHDA, SQIVND (reference sequence). This CDR3 reads CASRSAGGETQYF. DNA for the CDR3: TGTGCCTCGAGGTCGGCAGGCGGGGAGACCCAGTACTTC.

The rearrangement links TRBV19 to TRBJ1-5, with D perhaps TRBD1 (5 bases). The CDR3 runs 14 residues. Germline CDR1 and CDR2: LNHDA and SQIVND (reference sequence). The V gene lost 7 bases and the J gene lost 1 base, with 11 bases spanning the gap. The CDR3, as DNA: TGTGCCAGTAATCGGGGCCTGAGCAATCAGCCCCAGCATTTT. Protein sequence: CASNRGLSNQPQHF. The whole variable domain, remainder taken from reference TRBV19 and TRBJ1-5, is DGGITQSPKYLFRKEGQNVTLSCEQNLNHDAMYWYRQDPGQGLRLIYYSQIVNDFQKGDIAEGYSVSREKKESFPLTVTSAQKNPTAFYLCASNRGLSNQPQHFGDGTRLSIL.

The chain has TRBV9 and TRBJ2-1; D is unclear. CDR1 SGDLS and CDR2 YYNGEE come from the germline V gene. This CDR3 contains 13 residues. The ends were cut back, 3 bases at V and 10 bases at J, with 14 bases in the middle. The CDR3 nucleotides are TGTGCCAGCAGCGCTTCACCCTGGTCGGAGCAGTTCTTC. Translated, it gives CASSASPWSEQFF.

The chain joins TRBV6-6 to TRBJ1-1, with a possible D match to TRBD1 (6 bases). The V and J ends lost 5 bases and 4 bases respectively, with 20 bases between them. This CDR3 comprises 16 residues. Germline V lookup: CDR1 MNHNY, CDR2 SVGAGI (reference sequence). The CDR3 DNA reads as TGTGCCAGCAGTCCCACTCTACGGGGGCCGGGCACTGAAGCTTTCTTT. This codes for CASSPTLRGPGTEAFF.

The CDR3 sequence is CASSFWGQGKGETQYF. CDR3 sequence (DNA): TGTGCCAGCAGTTTCTGGGGACAGGGGAAGGGAGAGACCCAGTACTTC. This rearrangement joins TRBV28 to TRBJ2-5; TRBD1 matches at 10 bases. The CDR3 length is 16 residues. With V trimmed by 3 bases and J by 4 bases, 8 bases remained unmatched. Germline CDR1 and CDR2: MDHEN and SYDVKM. The full variable domain, completed using reference TRBV28 and TRBJ2-5, is DVKVTQSSRYLVKRTGEKVFLECVQDMDHENMFWYRQDPGLGLRLIYFSYDVKMKEKGDIPEGYSVSREKKERFSLILESASTNQTSMYLCASSFWGQGKGETQYFGPGTRLLVL.

This clone occurred a few times. The V gene is TRBV19, the J gene TRBJ2-1; D gene uncertain. V lost 5 bases to trimming and J lost 4 bases, with 12 bases between them. Germline lookup yields CDR1 LNHDA and CDR2 SQIVND (reference sequence). The CDR3 runs 14 residues. CDR3 residues: CASSPGYIYNEQFF. In DNA form, the CDR3 reads TGTGCCAGTAGTCCCGGCTACATTTACAATGAGCAGTTCTTC.